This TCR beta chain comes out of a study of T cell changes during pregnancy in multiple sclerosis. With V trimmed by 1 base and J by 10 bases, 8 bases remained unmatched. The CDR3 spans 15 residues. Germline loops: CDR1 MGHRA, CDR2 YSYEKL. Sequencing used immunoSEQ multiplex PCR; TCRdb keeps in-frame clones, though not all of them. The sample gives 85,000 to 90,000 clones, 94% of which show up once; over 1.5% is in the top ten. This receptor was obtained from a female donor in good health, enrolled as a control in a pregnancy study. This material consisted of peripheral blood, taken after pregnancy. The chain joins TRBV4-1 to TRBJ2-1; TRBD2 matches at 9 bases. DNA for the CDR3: TGCGCCAGCAGCCAAGCCTCCCCGACTAGCGGCGAGCAGTTCTTC. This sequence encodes CASSQASPTSGEQFF.